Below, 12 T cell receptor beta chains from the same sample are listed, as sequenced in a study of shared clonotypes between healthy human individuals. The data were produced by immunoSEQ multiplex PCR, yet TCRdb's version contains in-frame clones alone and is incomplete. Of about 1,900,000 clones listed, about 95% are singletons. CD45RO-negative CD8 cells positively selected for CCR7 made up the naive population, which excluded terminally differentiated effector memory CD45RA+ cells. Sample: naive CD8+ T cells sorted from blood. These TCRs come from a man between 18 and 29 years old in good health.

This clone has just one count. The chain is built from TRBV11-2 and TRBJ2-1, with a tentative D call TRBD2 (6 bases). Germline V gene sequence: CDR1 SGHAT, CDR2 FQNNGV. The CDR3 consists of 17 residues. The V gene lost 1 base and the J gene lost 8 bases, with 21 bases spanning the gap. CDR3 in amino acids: CASSLAGVGEAPDEQFF. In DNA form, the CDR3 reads TGTGCCAGCAGCTTAGCTGGGGTCGGGGAGGCTCCGGATGAGCAGTTCTTC.

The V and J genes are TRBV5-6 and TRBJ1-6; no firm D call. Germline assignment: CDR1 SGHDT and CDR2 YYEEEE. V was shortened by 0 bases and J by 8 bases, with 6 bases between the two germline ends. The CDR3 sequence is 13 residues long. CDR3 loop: CASSLAADSPLHF. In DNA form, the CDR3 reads TGTGCCAGCAGCTTGGCAGCAGATTCACCCCTCCACTTT.

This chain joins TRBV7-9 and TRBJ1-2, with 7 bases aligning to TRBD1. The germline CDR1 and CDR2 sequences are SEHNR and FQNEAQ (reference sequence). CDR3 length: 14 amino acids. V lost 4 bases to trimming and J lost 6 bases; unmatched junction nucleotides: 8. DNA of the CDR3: TGTGCCAGCAGCTCGGGGACAGCGCGAGATGGCTACACCTTC. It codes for CASSSGTARDGYTF.

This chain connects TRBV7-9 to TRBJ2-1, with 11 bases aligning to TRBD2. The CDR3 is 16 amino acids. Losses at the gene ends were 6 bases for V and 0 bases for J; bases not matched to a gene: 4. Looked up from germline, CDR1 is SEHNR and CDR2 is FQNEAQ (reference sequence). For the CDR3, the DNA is TGTGCCAGCAGAGCAACTAGCGGGGGCTCCTACAATGAGCAGTTCTTC. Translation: CASRATSGGSYNEQFF.

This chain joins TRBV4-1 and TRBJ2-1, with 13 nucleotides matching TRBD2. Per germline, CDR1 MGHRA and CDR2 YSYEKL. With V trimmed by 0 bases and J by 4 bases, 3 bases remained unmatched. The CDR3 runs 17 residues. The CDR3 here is CASSQDEGLAGYNEQFF. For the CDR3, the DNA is TGCGCCAGCAGCCAAGATGAGGGACTAGCGGGGTACAATGAGCAGTTCTTC.

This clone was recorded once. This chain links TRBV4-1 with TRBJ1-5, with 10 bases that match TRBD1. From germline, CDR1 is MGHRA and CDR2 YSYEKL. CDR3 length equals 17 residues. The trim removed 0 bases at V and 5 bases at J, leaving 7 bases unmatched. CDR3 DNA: TGCGCCAGCAGCCAAGAGAGTCCGGGACAGGGGTATCAGCCCCAGCATTTT. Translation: CASSQESPGQGYQPQHF.

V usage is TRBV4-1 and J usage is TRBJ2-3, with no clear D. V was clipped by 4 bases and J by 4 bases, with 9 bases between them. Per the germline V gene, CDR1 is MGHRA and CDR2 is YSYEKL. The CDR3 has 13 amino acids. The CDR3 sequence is CASSLVGSDTQYF. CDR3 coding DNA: TGCGCCAGCAGCCTCGTGGGGTCAGATACGCAGTATTTT.

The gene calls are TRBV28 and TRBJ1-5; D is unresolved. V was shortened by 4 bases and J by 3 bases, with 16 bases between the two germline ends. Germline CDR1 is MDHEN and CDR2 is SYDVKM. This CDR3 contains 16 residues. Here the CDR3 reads CASSSDGYALNQPQHF. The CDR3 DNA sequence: TGTGCCAGCAGTTCAGACGGTTATGCGCTCAATCAGCCCCAGCATTTT.

CDR3 sequence (DNA): TGTGCCAGCTCAGGGGGTCTCTACGAGCAGTACTTC. Translated: CASSGGLYEQYF. The genes are TRBV7-9 and TRBJ2-7, with 7 bases lining up with TRBD1. Germline-derived CDR1 and CDR2 are SEHNR and FQNEAQ (reference sequence). The CDR3 has 12 residues. With 8 bases clipped from V and 3 bases from J, the junction kept 4 bases outside the gene matches. Complete variable domain (other parts from reference TRBV7-9 and TRBJ2-7): DTGVSQNPRHKITKRGQNVTFRCDPISEHNRLYWYRQTLGQGPEFLTYFQNEAQLEKSRLLSDRFSAERPKGSFSTLEIQRTEQGDSAMYLCASSGGLYEQYFGPGTRLTVT.

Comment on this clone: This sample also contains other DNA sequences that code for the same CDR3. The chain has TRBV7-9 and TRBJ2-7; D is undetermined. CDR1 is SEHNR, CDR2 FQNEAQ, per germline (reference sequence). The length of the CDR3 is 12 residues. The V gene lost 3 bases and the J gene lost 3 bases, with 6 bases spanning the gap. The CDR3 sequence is CASSLSSYEQYF. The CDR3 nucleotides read TGTGCCAGCAGCTTGAGCAGCTACGAGCAGTACTTC.

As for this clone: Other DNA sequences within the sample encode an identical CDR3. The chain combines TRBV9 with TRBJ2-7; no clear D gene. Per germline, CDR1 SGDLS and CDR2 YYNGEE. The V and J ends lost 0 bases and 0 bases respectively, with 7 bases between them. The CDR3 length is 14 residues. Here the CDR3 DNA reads TGTGCCAGCAGCGTAGCGCGCGACTCCTACGAGCAGTACTTC. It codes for CASSVARDSYEQYF.

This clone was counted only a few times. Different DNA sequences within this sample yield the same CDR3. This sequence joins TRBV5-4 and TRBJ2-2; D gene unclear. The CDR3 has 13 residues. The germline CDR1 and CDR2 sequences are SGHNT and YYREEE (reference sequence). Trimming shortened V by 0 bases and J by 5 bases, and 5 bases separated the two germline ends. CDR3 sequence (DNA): TGTGCCAGCAGCTTGGAGGGAACCGGGGAGCTGTTTTTT. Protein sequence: CASSLEGTGELFF.